The rows below give T cell receptor beta chains drawn from one sample of a study of blood T cell repertoires in COVID-19. Using immunoSEQ multiplex PCR, the repertoire was profiled, and TCRdb retains in-frame clones only, with some absent. The sample consists of 150,000 to 200,000 clones, 70% to 90% of them appearing once. The sample comprised peripheral blood. All receptors derive from an elderly woman with COVID-19, enrolled during active disease. CDR3s include the opening cysteine and the closing phenylalanine or tryptophan. Each record gives: clone size, J gene, CDR3 length, V gene, D gene, CDR3 protein, CDR3 DNA. The D gene is left open where the match is weak. Clone sizes are given selectively: once, few, many, or a class where the clone is expanded.

once TRBJ2-1 21 TRBV29-1 TRBD1 CSAGSGTGRNLGLRSYNEQFF TGCAGCGCTGGATCCGGGACAGGGCGGAATTTGGGTCTCCGGAGCTACAATGAGCAGTTCTTC
NA TRBJ1-2 14 TRBV30 NA CAWSVAGQHYGYTF TGTGCCTGGAGTGTGGCAGGGCAACACTATGGCTACACCTTC
NA TRBJ1-2 14 TRBV18 TRBD1 CASSRTGVSYGYTF TGTGCCAGCTCAAGGACAGGGGTGAGCTATGGCTACACCTTC
NA TRBJ2-7 13 TRBV10-3 NA CAISEIGGHEQYF TGTGCCATCAGTGAGATAGGAGGCCACGAGCAGTACTTC
NA TRBJ1-4 14 TRBV9 NA CASSEGGSNEKLFF TGTGCCAGCAGCGAGGGGGGGTCTAATGAAAAACTGTTTTTT
NA TRBJ1-2 13 TRBV18 TRBD1 CASSPPGQDGYTF TGTGCCAGCTCACCACCTGGACAGGATGGCTACACCTTC
NA TRBJ2-7 13 TRBV20-1 NA CSASLTRGYEQYF TGCAGTGCTAGTTTAACCAGGGGCTACGAGCAGTACTTC
NA TRBJ2-7 15 TRBV5-6 NA CASSTYTRGVREQYF TGTGCCAGCAGCACCTACACCCGCGGGGTCCGCGAGCAGTACTTC
NA TRBJ1-1 13 TRBV3-1/TRBV3-2 NA CASSPRTDSEAFF TGTGCCAGCAGCCCGCGGACTGATTCTGAAGCTTTCTTT
NA TRBJ2-3 12 TRBV11-2 NA CASSLGTAGQYF TGTGCCAGCAGCTTAGGGACAGCAGGGCAGTATTTT
NA TRBJ2-7 13 TRBV19 NA CASSTNLAYEQYF TGTGCCAGTAGCACCAACTTGGCCTACGAGCAGTACTTC
NA TRBJ2-5 15 TRBV3-1/TRBV3-2 NA CASSQSLAVWETQYF TGTGCCAGCAGCCAGTCTCTAGCAGTGTGGGAGACCCAGTACTTC
NA TRBJ1-1 15 TRBV5-1 TRBD1 CASSYSTGVGTEAFF TGCGCCAGCAGCTATTCTACAGGGGTAGGAACTGAAGCTTTCTTT
once TRBJ2-7 13 TRBV2 TRBD2 CASLAGDLYEQYF TGTGCCAGCTTAGCGGGAGATCTGTACGAGCAGTACTTC
NA TRBJ1-4 16 TRBV15 TRBD1 CATSRDRARANEKLFF TGTGCCACCAGCAGGGACAGGGCAAGGGCTAATGAAAAACTGTTTTTT
NA TRBJ2-2 18 TRBV7-6 NA CASSLGRGHPLSTGELFF TGTGCCAGCAGCTTAGGCCGGGGACATCCCCTTAGTACCGGGGAGCTGTTTTTT
once TRBJ1-2 18 TRBV10-3 NA CAISGNDPLGGGRNGYTF TGTGCCATCAGTGGAAATGATCCCTTAGGCGGGGGGCGAAATGGCTACACCTTC
NA TRBJ2-2 16 TRBV7-6 TRBD1 CASSSGQGRRAGELFF TGTGCCAGCAGCTCCGGACAGGGGAGGAGAGCCGGGGAGCTGTTTTTT
few TRBJ1-5 16 TRBV21-1 NA CASSANRDRGNQPQHF TGTGCCAGCAGCGCAAACCGGGACAGGGGCAATCAGCCCCAGCATTTT
NA TRBJ2-1 16 TRBV14 NA CASSQDSRLDYNEQFF TGTGCCAGCAGCCAAGATAGCAGACTAGACTACAATGAGCAGTTCTTC
few TRBJ1-3 16 TRBV5-1 TRBD1 CASSLAGTGTGNTIYF TGCGCCAGCAGCTTGGCCGGGACAGGGACTGGAAACACCATATATTTT